This TCR beta chain was found in a study of identical twins. After removal of 5 bases from V and 4 bases from J, the junction contained 9 bases not matched to a gene. This CDR3 region has 17 residues. Germline V CDR1 and CDR2: SGHRS, YFSETQ. TCRdb reanalysed the 5' RACE reads using MiXCR and keeps one entry per CDR3 protein. The profile shows fewer than 900,000 distinct CDR3 sequences, roughly 20% of them singletons. These same records also appear under a second study, on T cells expressing NK-cell markers.

The material sequenced was PBMCs. This sequence originates from a woman younger than 30 in good health. The rearrangement links TRBV5-1 to TRBJ2-3, with 14 bases matching TRBD2. CDR3 coding DNA: TGCGCCAGCAGATTCCCGGGACTAGCGGGGGCATCAGATACGCAGTATTTT. This encodes CASRFPGLAGASDTQYF.